The source of this TCR beta chain is a study of cytomegalovirus exposure and HLA in healthy donors. PCR was performed using 60 Vbeta and 13 Jbeta primers. In the original processing: A later analysis tallied 75 million to 80 million unique TCR beta chains, around 10 million of them shared. The table came from immunoSEQ multiplex PCR; TCRdb's copy has only in-frame clones and leaves some out. From that table come the V and J calls and clone size; the DNA was used to work out D and trimming. The table shows about 130,000 clones, with over 65% occurring only once. General study points: TCR beta chains associated with HLA were, in a later analysis, more clonally expanded than equally common others. Later on, a genetic analysis was performed. It linked a missense variant in DCLRE1C with V- and J-gene trimming of TCR beta.

Trimming took off 3 bases at V and 8 bases at J, with 11 bases between the two ends. This CDR3 has 12 amino acids. CDR1 and CDR2 (germline): SNHLY, FYNNEI. Comment on this clone: The antigen remains unidentified.

The chain links TRBV2 to TRBJ2-7; D might be TRBD1 (6 bases). Sequenced material: PBMCs. The sequence derives from a female donor in good health and CMV-seropositive. This chain's CDR3 is CASSDYREKQYF. The CDR3 DNA is TGTGCCAGCAGTGATTACAGGGAAAAGCAGTACTTC.